The 29 T cell receptor beta chains in this list originate from one sample, sequenced in a study of CD49a tissue-resident CD8 T cells in human skin (dated by TCRdb to about 2017). To prepare the library, the immunoSEQ multiplex PCR assay was applied. As stored in TCRdb, this immuneACCESS dataset retains in-frame rearrangements with V and J assigned. A fraction of the clones does not appear; measured against another copy, unresolved V genes explain less than half of the discrepancy, and the remainder lacks a known reason. Within this sample are about 520 clones, with approximately 71% of them counted one time only. The top ten hold under 25% of the sample. Sequenced material: CD103- CD8+ T cells sorted from skin dermis. These receptors all stem from a human donor in good health.

This clone was observed a single time. The rearrangement links TRBV11-2 to TRBJ2-1; 7 bases align to TRBD1. V shed 0 bases, J shed 7 bases, and the junction held 6 bases outside the gene matches. Looked up from germline, CDR1 is SGHAT and CDR2 is FQNNGV. The CDR3 runs 15 residues. This CDR3 is CASSLEQGPLNEQFF. CDR3 nucleotides: TGTGCCAGCAGCTTAGAACAGGGGCCCCTGAATGAGCAGTTCTTC.

The chain carries TRBV27 and TRBJ2-5; 7 bases are a match to TRBD2. The CDR3 has 15 residues. Germline-derived CDR1 and CDR2 are MNHEY and SMNVEV (reference sequence). J gave up 5 bases and V 1 base, and 7 bases lay outside the gene matches. CDR3 region: CASSLLASGWETQYF. The CDR3, as DNA: TGTGCCAGCAGTTTATTAGCTAGCGGCTGGGAGACCCAGTACTTC.

V is TRBV4-2 and J is TRBJ1-5; 7 positions agree with TRBD1. Per the germline V gene, CDR1 is LGHNA and CDR2 is YNFKEQ. After removal of 5 bases from V and 2 bases from J, the junction contained 9 bases not matched to a gene. The CDR3 has 16 amino acids. For the CDR3, the DNA is TGTGCCAGCAGCTTGGCAGGGGGGTTTGGCAATCAGCCCCAGCATTTT. It codes for CASSLAGGFGNQPQHF.

The chain links TRBV19 to TRBJ1-1; tentatively, D is TRBD1 (5 bases). Trimming left V 6 bases short and J 10 bases short, with 27 bases between. The CDR3 runs 16 residues. The germline gives CDR1 LNHDA, CDR2 SQIVND (reference sequence). The CDR3 here is CASSRINGGRDGGAFF. CDR3 bases: TGTGCCAGTAGCCGGATCAACGGTGGACGGGACGGGGGAGCTTTCTTT.

The chain is built from TRBV5-1 and TRBJ2-1; a possible D gene is TRBD1 (5 bases). The V end lost 0 bases, the J end lost 7 bases, and 14 bases lay between the germline ends. This CDR3 spans 15 amino acids. Germline V gives CDR1 SGHRS, CDR2 YFSETQ. CDR3 sequence: CASSLVSIGDNEQFF. The CDR3 DNA is TGCGCCAGCAGCTTGGTATCAATAGGGGATAATGAGCAGTTCTTC.

The chain employs TRBV30 and TRBJ2-1; D is perhaps TRBD1 (6 bases). V lost 4 bases and J 9 bases, leaving 19 bases between the germline ends. The germline V gene has CDR1 GTSNPN and CDR2 SVGIG (reference sequence). The CDR3 is made up of 14 amino acids. This CDR3 is CAWTPEGTRAEQFF. In nucleotides, the CDR3 is TGTGCCTGGACTCCAGAGGGGACAAGGGCTGAGCAGTTCTTC.

The chain employs TRBV30 and TRBJ2-1; D unclear. Germline V gene data show CDR1 as GTSNPN and CDR2 as SVGIG (reference sequence). V dropped 5 bases and J dropped 0 bases, with 14 bases sitting between them. The CDR3 has 15 amino acids. The chain's CDR3 is CAWARLASSYNEQFF. The CDR3 DNA sequence: TGTGCCTGGGCTCGACTGGCTAGCTCCTACAATGAGCAGTTCTTC.

The rearrangement uses TRBV6-5 and TRBJ2-2, with D maybe TRBD1 (6 bases). Germline V CDR1 and CDR2: MNHEY, SVGAGI. The V gene lost 6 bases and the J gene lost 3 bases, with 11 bases spanning the gap. This CDR3 contains 14 residues. CDR3 nucleotide sequence: TGTGCCAGCAGCCCCAGGGGTTACACCGGGGAGCTGTTTTTT. It codes for CASSPRGYTGELFF.

This clone was found once. J is TRBJ2-2 and V is TRBV7-9, with 9 bases identical to TRBD1. J gave up 5 bases and V 3 bases, and 7 bases lay outside the gene matches. Germline V gene data show CDR1 as SEHNR and CDR2 as FQNEAQ (reference sequence). The CDR3 totals 16 residues. CDR3 nucleotide sequence: TGTGCCAGCAGCTTCCCGGGACAGGGAGGGACCGGGGAGCTGTTTTTT. Protein product: CASSFPGQGGTGELFF.

The chain is built from TRBV2 and TRBJ2-1; no clear D gene. The CDR3 sequence is 13 residues long. CDR1 and CDR2 from the germline V gene are SNHLY and FYNNEI. The ends were cut back, 3 bases at V and 2 bases at J, with 5 bases in the middle. CDR3 in amino acids: CASSDHTYNEQFF. The CDR3 nucleotides are TGTGCCAGCAGTGACCACACCTACAATGAGCAGTTCTTC.

The chain is built from TRBV28 and TRBJ2-5; no clear D gene. Trimming stripped 5 bases from V and 7 bases from J, with 14 bases between. Germline CDR1 is MDHEN and CDR2 is SYDVKM. This CDR3 spans 13 amino acids. For the CDR3, the DNA is TGTGCCAGCAGTCCCGGTCCAAGTGGGACCCAGTACTTC. Its translation is CASSPGPSGTQYF.

This clone was seen just once. The chain employs TRBV9 and TRBJ2-5; D perhaps matches TRBD2 (5 bases). Trimming removed 1 base at V and 2 bases at J, with 9 bases between. The CDR3 is 14 amino acids. The V gene's germline CDR1 is SGDLS and CDR2 YYNGEE. CDR3 nucleotide sequence: TGTGCCAGCAGCGTATCAGCGGCACAAGAGACCCAGTACTTC. Protein: CASSVSAAQETQYF.

The sample holds a few counts of this clone. The V gene is TRBV7-8, the J gene TRBJ2-5; TRBD2 aligns across 8 bases. Germline V lookup: CDR1 SGHVS, CDR2 FQNEAQ. The V gene end was trimmed by 5 bases and the J gene end by 2 bases; junction bases not matched to a gene: 13. This CDR3 is built from 17 residues. The CDR3 spells CASSERTSGPLQETQYF. The CDR3 region has the DNA TGTGCCAGCAGCGAAAGAACTAGCGGTCCATTACAAGAGACCCAGTACTTC.

The rearrangement joins TRBV27 to TRBJ1-1, with 8 bases fitting TRBD1. The CDR3 sequence is 17 residues long. Germline V gene data show CDR1 as MNHEY and CDR2 as SMNVEV (reference sequence). After removal of 0 bases from V and 3 bases from J, the junction contained 9 bases not matched to a gene. The CDR3 sequence is CASSLSGPGGLDTEAFF. The DNA of the CDR3 is TGTGCCAGCAGTTTATCTGGCCCAGGGGGCTTGGACACTGAAGCTTTCTTT.

This clone was detected once. The chain links TRBV28 to TRBJ2-7, with D perhaps TRBD1 (5 bases). There are 14 residues in the CDR3. The V gene's germline CDR1 is MDHEN and CDR2 SYDVKM. Between the trimmed V and J ends, which lost 3 bases and 2 bases, there was a span of 11 bases. CDR3 DNA sequence: TGTGCCAGCAGTTTTCACAGGTCCACCTACGAGCAGTACTTC. This encodes CASSFHRSTYEQYF. Variable domain in full (rest from reference TRBV28 and TRBJ2-7): DVKVTQSSRYLVKRTGEKVFLECVQDMDHENMFWYRQDPGLGLRLIYFSYDVKMKEKGDIPEGYSVSREKKERFSLILESASTNQTSMYLCASSFHRSTYEQYFGPGTRLTVT.

The gene calls are TRBV25-1 and TRBJ2-6; D is perhaps TRBD2 (5 bases). The J call may be wrong; the DNA end is better matched by TRBJ2-7. In germline, CDR1 is MGHDK, CDR2 SYGVNS. The CDR3 covers 13 residues. The CDR3 loop reads CASSSGSPYEQYF. In DNA form, the CDR3 reads TGTGCCAGCAGTAGCGGCAGTCCCTACGAGCAGTACTTC.

Written as DNA, the CDR3 is TGTGCCAGCAGCGTATACGGGGAAAACACCGGGGAGCTGTTTTTT. Protein product: CASSVYGENTGELFF. The chain links TRBV9 to TRBJ2-2; TRBD2 is a possible D gene (5 bases). The V end was cut by 1 base, the J end by 2 bases, with 9 bases between. CDR1 SGDLS and CDR2 YYNGEE come from the germline V gene. This CDR3 contains 15 residues.

The chain employs TRBV27 and TRBJ2-7; unclear D gene. V lost 2 bases, J lost 7 bases, and 12 bases lay in between. Germline loops: CDR1 MNHEY, CDR2 SMNVEV (reference sequence). The CDR3 has 13 residues. CDR3 coding DNA: TGTGCCAGCAGTTTAATAAGGTCGGAGGAGCAGTACTTC. The encoded protein is CASSLIRSEEQYF.

V and J are TRBV28 and TRBJ2-1, with unresolved D. Trimming took 6 bases from V and 3 from J, leaving 18 bases between them. This CDR3 spans 16 amino acids. Germline V gene data show CDR1 as MDHEN and CDR2 as SYDVKM. The CDR3 is CASSYRIGYLYNEQFF. CDR3 bases: TGTGCCAGCAGCTACCGCATCGGGTACCTCTACAATGAGCAGTTCTTC.

The chain combines TRBV6-4 with TRBJ2-3; unclear D gene. Germline V gene lookup returns CDR1 MRHNA and CDR2 SNTAGT. V lost 4 bases and J lost 0, with 8 bases in between. The CDR3 is made up of 14 amino acids. The CDR3 DNA is TGTGCCAGCAGTGTGGCCGCAAGCACAGATACGCAGTATTTT. Amino acids: CASSVAASTDTQYF.

This rearrangement joins TRBV5-5 to TRBJ2-1; TRBD1 matches at 10 bases. CDR3 length: 16 amino acids. Germline V gene data show CDR1 as SGHKS and CDR2 as YYEKEE (reference sequence). The V segment lost 2 bases and the J segment 8 bases; nucleotides outside the gene matches: 10. For the CDR3, the DNA is TGTGCCAGCAGCTTCAGAGGGACAGGGGCGGCCCATGAGCAGTTCTTC. This encodes CASSFRGTGAAHEQFF.

V and J are TRBV5-4 and TRBJ2-7; TRBD1 agrees at 9 bases. The CDR3 is made up of 15 amino acids. Germline V CDR1 and CDR2: SGHNT, YYREEE (reference sequence). The V segment lost 2 bases and the J segment 3 bases; nucleotides outside the gene matches: 6. In DNA form, the CDR3 reads TGTGCCAGCAGCTTCAGGGGACAGGGAAACTACGAGCAGTACTTC. The encoded protein is CASSFRGQGNYEQYF.

The chain carries TRBV29-1 and TRBJ1-1, with a tentative D call TRBD1 (5 bases). CDR1 and CDR2 (germline): SQVTM, ANQGSEA. CDR3 length: 10 residues. The V end lost 4 bases, the J end lost 5 bases, and 5 bases lay between the germline ends. CDR3 in amino acids: CSVAGTEAFF. The CDR3 DNA reads as TGCAGCGTTGCAGGGACTGAAGCTTTCTTT.

The chain joins TRBV7-9 to TRBJ2-3; 15 bases fit TRBD2. With 5 bases clipped from V and 5 bases from J, the junction kept 8 bases outside the gene matches. The germline V gene encodes CDR1 SEHNR and CDR2 FQNEAQ (reference sequence). The CDR3 has 17 amino acids. The CDR3 sequence is CASSGRTSGRAEDTQYF. CDR3 DNA: TGTGCCAGCAGCGGGCGGACTAGCGGGAGGGCCGAAGATACGCAGTATTTT.

The rearrangement links TRBV30 to TRBJ2-3, with D perhaps matching TRBD1 (6 bases). Trimming took off 1 base at V and 0 bases at J, with 14 bases between the two ends. The CDR3 spans 16 residues. In germline, CDR1 is GTSNPN, CDR2 SVGIG (reference sequence). The CDR3 region has the DNA TGTGCCTGGAGTGAGGACAGCGGAGCTAGCACAGATACGCAGTATTTT. It encodes CAWSEDSGASTDTQYF.

This chain uses TRBV5-6 with TRBJ2-2; 10 nucleotides line up with TRBD1. This CDR3 region has 15 residues. CDR1 is SGHDT, CDR2 YYEEEE, per germline. The trim removed 7 bases at V and 4 bases at J, leaving 7 bases unmatched. The CDR3 DNA sequence: TGTGCCAGCTTTGGGGACAGGGGTTCCACCGGGGAGCTGTTTTTT. This gives the protein CASFGDRGSTGELFF.

This chain connects TRBV6-4 to TRBJ1-1; D perhaps matches TRBD1 (5 bases). The germline CDR1 and CDR2 sequences are MRHNA and SNTAGT. CDR3 size: 13 residues. V shed 5 bases and J shed 1 base, with 8 bases lying between them. DNA for the CDR3: TGTGCCAGCAGTAAAGGGGAGAACACTGAAGCTTTCTTT. Residues: CASSKGENTEAFF.

This clone has more than one count but fewer than ten. This rearrangement joins TRBV18 to TRBJ2-7; 7 positions agree with TRBD1. Germline assignment: CDR1 KGHSH and CDR2 LQKENI. The CDR3 consists of 15 residues. V shed 5 bases and J 1 base; nucleotides not matched to a gene: 8. CDR3 bases: TGTGCCAGCTCATCCTCCGGGACAGATTCCTACGAGCAGTACTTC. Protein product: CASSSSGTDSYEQYF.

The gene calls are TRBV27 and TRBJ2-1, with 13 nucleotides matching TRBD2. V shed 2 bases, J shed 7 bases, and the junction held 5 bases outside the gene matches. The germline V gene has CDR1 MNHEY and CDR2 SMNVEV (reference sequence). The CDR3 length is 16 residues. The DNA of the CDR3 is TGTGCCAGCAGTTTAGAAAAGACTAGCGGGAGGAATGAGCAGTTCTTC. Translated: CASSLEKTSGRNEQFF.